This T cell receptor (beta chain) comes out of a study of TIL therapy for anti-PD-1-resistant metastatic lung cancer (dated by TCRdb to 2020 to 2022). The study in broad terms: Tumors were collected before any PD-1/PD-L1 blockade, after which patients were given nivolumab, and patients who progressed were given lymphodepletion, an infusion of expanded TIL and IL-2. Among the enrolled patients, the median age was about 52 years (range about 38-85), and the median tumor PD-L1 proportion score was roughly 6%. The cohort was predominantly lung adenocarcinoma, with several EGFR-mutant and two ALK-rearranged tumors, and half of patients were current or former smokers. Across the cohort, whole-exome sequencing showed a median non-synonymous tumor mutation burden of less than 1.7 mutations per megabase. T cell receptor beta sequencing of tumor and peripheral blood was used to follow clonotypes across the tumor, the expanded TIL product and serial blood samples. The investigation overall reported the following: The baseline peripheral repertoire was partially replaced by infused TIL clonotypes, which then decayed over months, and no apparent association between persistence and response was found. The study protocol defined all tumor marker inferences as exploratory. Generalizability was limited because the cohort was highly selected, with more treatment-naive, never-smoker and oncogene-addicted patients included than is typical.

Using bias-controlled multiplex PCR with the immunoSEQ v3 hsTCRB kit, the TCR beta CDR3 regions were amplified from genomic DNA. The TCR libraries were sequenced on an Illumina NextSeq 500 to approximately 2.1 million read pairs for survey level or about 4.5-6.5 million read pairs for deep level. The authors' pipeline ran thus. The immunoSEQ Analyzer software assigned V, D and J genes, filtered out non-productive sequences, and reported clonality. To compare repertoires between infused TIL and blood, productive Simpson clonality was used along with the Morisita overlap index of productive TRB rearrangements. Absolute clonotype counts in blood were estimated by multiplying the lymphocyte count by the CD3+ fraction and by the productive frequency of the clone. The source is immuneACCESS, and TCRdb retained only in-frame sequences with V and J called. Part of the clones is not carried over; for the studies checked, unresolved V genes explain less than half of this, and the remainder is unexplained. For V, J and clone size, that table is used; D and trimming come from the DNA. The sample records just under 60,000 clones, around 69% of which are singletons. The top ten hold 6.6% of the sample.

From cysteine to phenylalanine, the CDR3 is 16 amino acids long. Just the 48-base CDR3 DNA is kept, in frame starting at base 1. CDR1 and CDR2 are read off the germline V gene as LGHNA and YNFKEQ. Trimming accounts for 4 bases at V and 5 bases at J, while the number of junction bases matched to no gene is 8. What the time point label conveys for this sample: pre-treatment sample, taken before nivolumab and TIL therapy. A phase I trial run at two centers enrolled adults with stage 4 NSCLC between 2017 and January 2020. The samples were drawn from an open-label, single-arm phase I trial testing tumor-infiltrating lymphocyte therapy combined with nivolumab in advanced non-small cell lung cancer. Blood mononuclear cells from EDTA tubes were separated on a Ficoll gradient and snap-frozen as pellets, and DNA was extracted from the cells using a Qiagen mini-prep kit. With regard to this clone: No antigen is known for it. No base-level quality is on record; no much larger clone is a single base apart.

Recombination joined TRBV4-2 with TRBJ2-5, and TRBD2 aligns with 12 junction nucleotides. The origin of this receptor is a person aged 25-85 years with non-small cell lung cancer. The sample consisted of blood, taken at baseline. CDR3 protein: CASSPLGLAGRETQYF. In nucleotide form, the sequence is TGTGCCAGCAGCCCCCTTGGACTAGCGGGGCGGGAGACCCAGTACTTC.